This T cell receptor beta chain was recorded in a study of T cell repertoires in cytomegalovirus infection. Study context: Evidence of both CMV infection and a matching HLA type came from public TCR beta signatures.

A word on this clonotype: The antigen is unknown.

TCRdb independently ran MiXCR on the reads; one entry per CDR3 protein. The data show 300,000 to 450,000 distinct CDR3 sequences, less than 20% seen once. Findings of the study overall: HLA-C-restricted CMV clonotypes gave the most frequent clonotype in two of eight donors. Carriage of CMV together with the relevant HLA was identifiable through cumulative public TCR beta family frequency.

The CDR3 has 13 residues. Germline CDR1 reads SNHLY; CDR2 reads FYNNEI. V lost 2 bases to trimming and J lost 7 bases, with 8 bases between them. Sequences were obtained from PBMCs. The receptor's source is a human donor in good health (CMV status not recorded). Some clones in this sample may be carry-over from other donors' samples. This chain uses TRBV2 with TRBJ1-4; D is unclear. The CDR3 nucleotides are TGTGCCAGCAGTGAAAGTCCGGGTGAAAAACTGTTTTTT. This sequence encodes CASSESPGEKLFF.